This T cell receptor (beta chain) appears in the sequencing data of a study of shared clonotypes between healthy human individuals. Turning to the study itself: The cohort comprised two women and a few men. Their ages spanned 18 to 49 years.

Germline loops: CDR1 MGHRA, CDR2 YSYEKL. V lost 1 base to trimming and J lost 0 bases, with 10 bases between them. The CDR3 is 16 residues long. Evenly divided among several immunoSEQ plates was the genomic DNA of each subset. The authors loaded 200 ng DNA, 25,000 to 30,000 T cell genomes, into sorted-subset replicate PCRs. The method was immunoSEQ multiplex PCR; TCRdb's version includes in-frame clones alone and lacks a portion of them. The sample contains about 680,000 clones, around three quarters of which appear only once. Points on this clone: Other DNA sequences in this specimen translate into the identical CDR3.

The clonotype was recovered from a woman in her thirties in good health. Sample: memory CD4+ T cells sorted from blood. Subset of the sample: CD45RA-negative fraction. This chain uses TRBV4-1 with TRBJ2-1, with unresolved D. CDR3 protein: CASSQVGTRSYNEQFF. As DNA, the CDR3 is TGCGCCAGCAGCCAAGTCGGCACCCGCTCCTACAATGAGCAGTTCTTC.